This T cell receptor beta chain was captured in a study of T cells in localized non-small cell lung cancer. J was trimmed by 1 base and V by 7 bases; bases with no gene match: 7. This CDR3 is built from 16 residues. The germline V gene has CDR1 SNHLY and CDR2 FYNNEI. Sequencing was performed with immunoSEQ multiplex PCR; in TCRdb, only in-frame clones are kept and a portion is missing. Among 75,000 to 80,000 clones listed, approximately 80% were seen once. Study-wide findings and caveats: Clonality of T cells reached its maximum in uninvolved adjacent lung, surpassing tumor.

As concerns this clone: Its antigen is not identified.

The origin of this receptor is a female donor older than 55 with stage I lung adenocarcinoma. This material consisted of peripheral blood, taken before any cancer treatment. V gene TRBV2 combines with J gene TRBJ2-7; 13 bases match TRBD2. In DNA form, the CDR3 reads TGTGCCAGCAAATTAGGGACTAGCGGGACATCCTACGAGCAGTACTTC. Translating gives CASKLGTSGTSYEQYF.